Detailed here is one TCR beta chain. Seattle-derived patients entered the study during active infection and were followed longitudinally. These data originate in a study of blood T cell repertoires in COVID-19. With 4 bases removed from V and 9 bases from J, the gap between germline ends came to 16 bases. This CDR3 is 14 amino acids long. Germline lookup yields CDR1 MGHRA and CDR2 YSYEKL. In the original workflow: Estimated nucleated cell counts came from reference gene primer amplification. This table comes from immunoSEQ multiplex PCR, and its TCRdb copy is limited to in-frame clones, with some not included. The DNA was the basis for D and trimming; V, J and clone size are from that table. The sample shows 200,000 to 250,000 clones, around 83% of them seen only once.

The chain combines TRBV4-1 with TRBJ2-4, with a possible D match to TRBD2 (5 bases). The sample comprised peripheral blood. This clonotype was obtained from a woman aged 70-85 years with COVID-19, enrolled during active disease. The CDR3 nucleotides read TGCGCCAGCAGCCCCGTCCTAGCCGACCTCATTCAGTACTTC. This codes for CASSPVLADLIQYF.